Each of the 11 T cell receptor beta chains below was sequenced from the same sample in a study of blood T cell repertoires in COVID-19. Libraries were prepared by immunoSEQ multiplex PCR; TCRdb keeps only in-frame clonotypes and omits some of them. The data show around 340,000 clones, approximately 91% seen once. The sequenced sample was PBMCs or T cells enriched from blood (not recorded which). The receptors here all came from a woman aged 30 to 39 who had been exposed to COVID-19.

The chain combines TRBV12-3 or TRBV12-4 with TRBJ2-1; TRBD2 aligns across 9 bases. The CDR3 runs 13 residues. J lost 5 bases, V lost 6 bases, and 2 bases had no gene match. DNA for the CDR3: TGTGCCAGCAGGCGACTAGCGGACAATGAGCAGTTCTTC. This gives the protein CASRRLADNEQFF.

The CDR3 DNA reads TGTGCCAGCAGTTCGCAAGTGACAGGCCCATACAATGAGCAGTTCTTC. Residues: CASSSQVTGPYNEQFF. The rearrangement joins TRBV6-5 to TRBJ2-1, with D perhaps matching TRBD1 (6 bases). The CDR3 has 16 amino acids. Germline CDR1 and CDR2: MNHEY and SVGAGI. Trimming stripped 4 bases from V and 4 bases from J, with 17 bases between.

The chain combines TRBV9 with TRBJ1-1; 7 bases map to TRBD1. The germline V gene has CDR1 SGDLS and CDR2 YYNGEE. The trim removed 1 base at V and 5 bases at J, leaving 5 bases unmatched. The CDR3 is 14 amino acids. This CDR3 reads CASSVRDSRTEAFF. CDR3 bases: TGTGCCAGCAGCGTACGGGACAGTCGGACTGAAGCTTTCTTT.

The rearrangement links TRBV28 to TRBJ1-3; D ambiguous. In germline, CDR1 is MDHEN, CDR2 SYDVKM. The CDR3 has 14 amino acids. V gave up 5 bases and J gave up 1 base, with 9 bases separating them. The CDR3 protein is CASSRGMSGNTIYF. CDR3 DNA: TGTGCCAGCAGTCGAGGGATGTCTGGAAACACCATATATTTT.

The rearrangement links TRBV27 to TRBJ1-1; 10 bases match TRBD1. The trim removed 6 bases at V and 6 bases at J, leaving 10 bases unmatched. Per germline, CDR1 MNHEY and CDR2 SMNVEV (reference sequence). This CDR3 spans 15 amino acids. The CDR3 is CASRTGGAGRAEAFF. The CDR3 DNA is TGTGCCAGCAGGACAGGGGGCGCGGGGCGCGCTGAAGCTTTCTTT.

V is TRBV11-2 and J is TRBJ2-3; no reliable D call. CDR1 and CDR2 (germline): SGHAT, FQNNGV. The V end was cut by 6 bases, the J end by 2 bases, with 6 bases between. The CDR3 has 12 amino acids. CDR3 protein: CASSSDTDTQYF. The CDR3 DNA reads TGTGCCAGCAGTTCAGACACAGATACGCAGTATTTT.

V gene TRBV11-2 combines with J gene TRBJ2-5; 8 nucleotides match TRBD2. CDR1 is SGHAT and CDR2 is FQNNGV in the germline V gene. Germline trimming cut 3 bases from V and 0 bases from J; bases unmatched to any gene: 6. The CDR3 consists of 16 residues. CDR3 DNA: TGTGCCAGCAGCTTTGGGGCTAGCGGGTACCAAGAGACCCAGTACTTC. Translated: CASSFGASGYQETQYF.

The chain joins TRBV12-3 or TRBV12-4 to TRBJ1-1; TRBD1 matches at 7 bases. The V segment lost 2 bases and the J segment 13 bases; nucleotides outside the gene matches: 7. The CDR3 sequence is 12 residues long. In DNA, the CDR3 is TGTGCCAGCAGTTTACGGCAGACAGGGATTTTCTTT. This sequence encodes CASSLRQTGIFF.

The V and J genes are TRBV11-2 and TRBJ2-7, with 9 bases matching TRBD2. CDR3 length equals 18 residues. CDR1 is SGHAT and CDR2 is FQNNGV in the germline V gene. The junction had 15 bases not matched to a gene; V was cut back by 5 bases and J by 1 base. The CDR3 protein is CASSPGLAPMGGSYEQYF. In nucleotides, the CDR3 is TGTGCCAGCAGCCCCGGACTAGCGCCCATGGGGGGTTCCTACGAGCAGTACTTC.

The chain has TRBV3-1 (or the pseudogene TRBV3-2) and TRBJ1-1; TRBD1 is a possible D gene (6 bases). Trimming cost V 4 bases and J 1 base, with 13 bases left between them. The CDR3 contains 15 residues. Per the germline V gene, CDR1 is LGHDT and CDR2 is YNNKEL (reference sequence). The CDR3 region is CASSRHTGWNTEAFF. The CDR3 coding sequence is TGTGCCAGCAGCCGTCATACAGGGTGGAACACTGAAGCTTTCTTT.

For this clone: An end of the junction differs from the germline gene, which may be a read error. The J gene is TRBJ2-7, the V gene TRBV28; D gene ambiguous. The CDR3 runs to 12 residues. Germline-derived CDR1 and CDR2 are MDHEN and SYDVKM. The CDR3 here is CASSSSDSSSSF. CDR3 bases: TGTGCCAGCAGTTCGAGCGACTCGAGCAGTAGCTTC. The complete variable domain, with remaining parts taken from reference TRBV28 and TRBJ2-7, reads DVKVTQSSRYLVKRTGEKVFLECVQDMDHENMFWYRQDPGLGLRLIYFSYDVKMKEKGDIPEGYSVSREKKERFSLILESASTNQTSMYLCASSSSDSSSSFGPGTRLTVT.